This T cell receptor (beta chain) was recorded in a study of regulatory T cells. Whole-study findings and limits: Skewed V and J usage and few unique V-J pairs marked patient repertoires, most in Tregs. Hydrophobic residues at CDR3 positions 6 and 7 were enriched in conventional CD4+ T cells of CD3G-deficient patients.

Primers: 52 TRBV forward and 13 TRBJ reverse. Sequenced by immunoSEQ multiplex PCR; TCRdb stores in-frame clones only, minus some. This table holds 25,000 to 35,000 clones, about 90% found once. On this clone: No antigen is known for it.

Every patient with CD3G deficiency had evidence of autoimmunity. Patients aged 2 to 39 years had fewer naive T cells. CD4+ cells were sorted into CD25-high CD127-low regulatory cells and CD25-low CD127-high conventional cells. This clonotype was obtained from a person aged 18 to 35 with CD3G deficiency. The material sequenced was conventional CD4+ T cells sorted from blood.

CDR3 region: CASSFSDSDTQYF. The CDR3 bases are TGTGCCAGCAGCTTTAGCGATTCAGATACGCAGTATTTT. The chain has TRBV7-9 and TRBJ2-3; D may be TRBD2 (5 bases). The V gene lost 3 bases and the J gene lost 4 bases, with 8 bases spanning the gap. Germline-derived CDR1 and CDR2 are SEHNR and FQNEAQ (reference sequence). The CDR3 is 13 amino acids.